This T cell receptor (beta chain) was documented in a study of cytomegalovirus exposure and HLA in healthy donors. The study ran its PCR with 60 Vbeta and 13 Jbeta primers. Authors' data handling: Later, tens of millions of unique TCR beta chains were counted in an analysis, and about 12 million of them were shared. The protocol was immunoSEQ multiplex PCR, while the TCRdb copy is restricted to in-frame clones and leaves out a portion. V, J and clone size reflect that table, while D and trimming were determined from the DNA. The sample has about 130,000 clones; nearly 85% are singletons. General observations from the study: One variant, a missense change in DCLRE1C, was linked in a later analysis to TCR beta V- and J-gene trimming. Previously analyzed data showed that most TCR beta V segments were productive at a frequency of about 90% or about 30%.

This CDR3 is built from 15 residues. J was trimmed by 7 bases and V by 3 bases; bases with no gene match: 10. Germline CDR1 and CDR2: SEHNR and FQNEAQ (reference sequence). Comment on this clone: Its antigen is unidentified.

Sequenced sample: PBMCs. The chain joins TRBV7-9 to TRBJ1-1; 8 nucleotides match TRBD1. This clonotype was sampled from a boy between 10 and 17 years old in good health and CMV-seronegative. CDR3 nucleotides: TGTGCCAGCAGCTTTGCTGACAGGGGTGTTGGTGAAGCTTTCTTT. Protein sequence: CASSFADRGVGEAFF.